Following are 32 T cell receptor beta chains from one sample sequenced in a study of cytomegalovirus exposure and HLA in healthy donors. This PCR relied on a set of 60 Vbeta primers and 13 Jbeta primers. Measured with immunoSEQ multiplex PCR; TCRdb has only the in-frame clones, and not every one. The sample holds about 210,000 clones, about four fifths seen once. Sequencing was carried out using PBMCs. All receptors derive from a man aged 40-55 years in good health and CMV-seropositive.

The V call is TRBV18, the J call TRBJ2-2; D gene uncertain. The CDR3 is made up of 16 amino acids. V was trimmed by 3 bases and J by 5 bases, leaving 16 bases between them. Germline V gene data show CDR1 as KGHSH and CDR2 as LQKENI. The CDR3 DNA reads TGTGCCAGCTCACCTAGTACGACACGTCTAACCGGGGAGCTGTTTTTT. It encodes CASSPSTTRLTGELFF. The variable domain in full, completed from reference TRBV18 and TRBJ2-2, reads NAGVMQNPRHLVRRRGQEARLRCSPMKGHSHVYWYRQLPEEGLKFMVYLQKENIIDESGMPKERFSAEFPKEGPSILRIQQVVRGDSAAYFCASSPSTTRLTGELFFGEGSRLTVL.

This clone was seen a handful of times. This rearrangement joins TRBV10-1 to TRBJ1-3, with D perhaps TRBD1 (5 bases). The CDR3 sequence is 13 residues long. V shed 10 bases and J shed 1 base, with 11 bases lying between them. The germline gives CDR1 WNHNN, CDR2 SYGVQD (reference sequence). In DNA form, the CDR3 reads TGCGCCACCTCCGGGACTTCTGGAAACACCATATATTTT. This codes for CATSGTSGNTIYF.

This chain links TRBV2 with TRBJ2-1; no reliable D call. CDR3 length equals 11 residues. Trimming pared 11 bases from V and 7 bases from J, leaving 12 bases between. Germline V gives CDR1 SNHLY, CDR2 FYNNEI. CDR3 DNA: TGTGCCCAATCAACGCGGAATGAGCAGTTCTTC. It encodes CAQSTRNEQFF.

The chain combines TRBV5-4 with TRBJ1-3, with D perhaps matching TRBD1 (6 bases). V was pared by 5 bases and J by 4 bases, with 10 bases between. Germline V lookup: CDR1 SGHNT, CDR2 YYREEE (reference sequence). The CDR3 length is 13 residues. CDR3 protein: CASRLQGGNTIYF. The CDR3 nucleotides read TGTGCCAGCAGGCTACAGGGAGGAAACACCATATATTTT.

The chain carries TRBV5-1 and TRBJ2-4; tentatively, D is TRBD2 (6 bases). V lost 4 bases, J lost 9 bases, and 17 bases lay in between. CDR3 length equals 14 residues. CDR1 and CDR2 (germline): SGHRS, YFSETQ. The CDR3 DNA is TGCGCCAGCAGCCCCCAACGGGAGAGAGGCATTCAGTACTTC. Its protein is CASSPQRERGIQYF.

This clone was found once. The chain combines TRBV6-5 with TRBJ1-5; D possibly corresponds to TRBD1 (6 bases). Germline CDR1 reads MNHEY; CDR2 reads SVGAGI. This CDR3 region has 14 residues. The V and J ends lost 4 bases and 7 bases respectively, with 14 bases between them. The DNA of the CDR3 is TGTGCCAGCAGTTCGGACAGTGACGCCCAGCCCCAGCATTTT. Translation: CASSSDSDAQPQHF.

The rearrangement joins TRBV5-6 to TRBJ2-7, with 7 bases fitting TRBD1. The germline V gene has CDR1 SGHDT and CDR2 YYEEEE. Trimming at V came to 4 bases and at J to 1 base, leaving 11 bases not matched to a gene. This CDR3 contains 16 residues. The DNA of the CDR3 is TGTGCCAGCAGCATGGACCCGGGACAGCCATCCTACGAGCAGTACGTC. Translated: CASSMDPGQPSYEQYV.

The chain has TRBV6-1 and TRBJ1-2; D remains unclear. The CDR3 covers 10 residues. The germline gives CDR1 MNHNS, CDR2 SASEGT. Deletions cut 2 bases from V and 13 bases from J, with 8 bases between. The CDR3 protein is CASSEMEPTF. Here the CDR3 DNA reads TGTGCCAGCAGTGAAATGGAGCCCACCTTC.

CDR3 protein: CASSERESYNEQFF. In DNA form, the CDR3 reads TGCGCCAGCAGTGAGCGGGAGTCCTACAATGAGCAGTTCTTC. The V gene is TRBV10-1, the J gene TRBJ2-1, with D maybe TRBD2 (6 bases). Trimming shortened V by 2 bases and J by 1 base, and 6 bases separated the two germline ends. The length of the CDR3 is 14 residues. CDR1 and CDR2 from the germline V gene are WNHNN and SYGVQD (reference sequence).

J is TRBJ2-7 and V is TRBV13; D unresolved. Germline V gene sequence: CDR1 PRHDT, CDR2 FYEKMQ (reference sequence). V was clipped by 0 bases and J by 3 bases, with 6 bases between them. The CDR3 is 13 residues long. The CDR3 sequence: CASSLGRSYEQYF. Here the CDR3 DNA reads TGTGCCAGCAGCTTAGGGCGGAGCTACGAGCAGTACTTC.

The chain joins TRBV2 to TRBJ1-5, with 8 bases that match TRBD1. V dropped 7 bases and J dropped 5; count of bases not matched to a gene: 7. This CDR3 spans 14 amino acids. The germline V gene encodes CDR1 SNHLY and CDR2 FYNNEI. CDR3 loop: CASMRTGNYQPQHF. As DNA, the CDR3 is TGTGCCAGCATGCGGACAGGGAACTATCAGCCCCAGCATTTT.

The V gene is TRBV7-9, the J gene TRBJ2-2; D uncertain. The V gene lost 1 base and the J gene lost 8 bases, with 8 bases spanning the gap. This CDR3 has 13 residues. CDR1 and CDR2 (germline): SEHNR, FQNEAQ (reference sequence). The CDR3 sequence is CASSLGWQGELFF. The CDR3 bases are TGTGCCAGCAGCTTAGGTTGGCAGGGGGAGCTGTTTTTT.

The V call is TRBV6-5, the J call TRBJ1-6; 8 nucleotides agree with TRBD1. The CDR3 has 14 amino acids. CDR1 MNHEY and CDR2 SVGAGI come from the germline V gene. The trim removed 7 bases at V and 10 bases at J, leaving 9 bases unmatched. This CDR3 reads CASTLGQAGSPLHF. The CDR3 nucleotides are TGTGCCAGCACGTTGGGACAGGCGGGATCACCCCTCCACTTT.

This clone was seen a handful of times. The rearrangement joins TRBV14 to TRBJ2-7; D unclear. The CDR3 is 13 residues long. The germline CDR1 and CDR2 sequences are SGHDN and FVKESK. The V end lost 0 bases, the J end lost 6 bases, and 9 bases lay between the germline ends. The CDR3: CASSQDLAVEQYF. The CDR3 DNA is TGTGCCAGCAGCCAAGATTTGGCTGTCGAGCAGTACTTC.

The chain uses TRBV11-2 and TRBJ2-7, with D perhaps matching TRBD2 (5 bases). With 1 base removed from V and 2 bases from J, the gap between germline ends came to 6 bases. Germline assignment: CDR1 SGHAT and CDR2 FQNNGV. The CDR3 is 13 amino acids. This chain's CDR3 is CASSLAGTYEQYV. Here the CDR3 DNA reads TGTGCCAGCAGCTTAGCGGGAACCTACGAGCAGTACGTC.

The chain couples TRBV9 to TRBJ1-1; 9 bases match TRBD1. V lost 2 bases and J lost 1; bases outside the gene matches: 0. Germline CDR1 SGDLS, CDR2 YYNGEE. This CDR3 is 14 amino acids long. The CDR3 DNA reads as TGTGCCAGCAGCGTGGGACAGGGGAACACTGAAGCTTTCTTT. Protein sequence: CASSVGQGNTEAFF.

The chain uses TRBV9 and TRBJ2-3, with 7 bases lining up with TRBD2. After removal of 1 base from V and 5 bases from J, the junction contained 4 bases not matched to a gene. The V gene's germline CDR1 is SGDLS and CDR2 YYNGEE. This CDR3 region has 14 residues. Written as DNA, the CDR3 is TGTGCCAGCAGCGTACTCGCGGGGGAAGATACGCAGTATTTT. Its protein product is CASSVLAGEDTQYF. The full variable domain, with the rest looked up from reference TRBV9 and TRBJ2-3, is DSGVTQTPKHLITATGQRVTLRCSPRSGDLSVYWYQQSLDQGLQFLIQYYNGEERAKGNILERFSAQQFPDLHSELNLSSLELGDSALYFCASSVLAGEDTQYFGPGTRLTVL.

V gene TRBV27 combines with J gene TRBJ2-7, with D possibly being TRBD1 (6 bases). CDR1 and CDR2 (germline): MNHEY, SMNVEV (reference sequence). This CDR3 region has 13 residues. The V end was cut by 5 bases, the J end by 6 bases, with 14 bases between. The CDR3 protein is CASSTGTSGEQYF. The CDR3 DNA follows: TGTGCCAGCAGTACCGGGACATCAGGCGAGCAGTACTTC.

J is TRBJ1-4 and V is TRBV19; tentative D call: TRBD1 (6 bases). The ends were cut back, 3 bases at V and 6 bases at J, with 11 bases in the middle. The germline CDR1 and CDR2 sequences are LNHDA and SQIVND (reference sequence). The CDR3 loop spans 14 amino acids. The CDR3 bases are TGTGCCAGTAGTATCTTGACAGGCGATGAAAAACTGTTTTTT. Its translation is CASSILTGDEKLFF.

J is TRBJ1-2 and V is TRBV7-3; perhaps TRBD1 as D (5 bases). V lost 1 base and J lost 6, with 6 bases in between. The CDR3 runs 12 residues. Germline CDR1 is SGHTA and CDR2 is FQGTGA. The CDR3 nucleotides read TGTGCCAGCAGCTTAAGGGGCGATGGCTACACCTTC. The encoded protein is CASSLRGDGYTF.

The V and J genes are TRBV28 and TRBJ1-1; D is ambiguous. V was cut by 3 bases and J by 2 bases, with 10 bases left in between. Germline V lookup: CDR1 MDHEN, CDR2 SYDVKM. CDR3 length equals 14 residues. The CDR3 here is CASSFTQVNTEAFF. CDR3 nucleotides: TGTGCCAGCAGTTTCACTCAAGTTAACACTGAAGCTTTCTTT.

The chain carries TRBV19 and TRBJ1-3; no firm D call. CDR1 LNHDA and CDR2 SQIVND come from the germline V gene (reference sequence). The CDR3 is made up of 12 amino acids. V was pared by 8 bases and J by 3 bases, with 8 bases between. This CDR3 reads CASLRDGNTIYF. The CDR3 DNA is TGTGCCAGTCTTCGGGATGGAAACACCATATATTTT. Full variable domain (outside the CDR3, taken from reference TRBV19 and TRBJ1-3): DGGITQSPKYLFRKEGQNVTLSCEQNLNHDAMYWYRQDPGQGLRLIYYSQIVNDFQKGDIAEGYSVSREKKESFPLTVTSAQKNPTAFYLCASLRDGNTIYFGEGSWLTVV.

The V gene is TRBV5-1, the J gene TRBJ1-5; 8 bases map to TRBD1. J was trimmed by 4 bases and V by 5 bases; bases with no gene match: 8. Germline CDR1 SGHRS, CDR2 YFSETQ. CDR3 length: 15 residues. CDR3 sequence (DNA): TGCGCCAGCAGTGCCCAGGGGGCATGGAATCAGCCCCAGCATTTT. Translation: CASSAQGAWNQPQHF.

This clone has a single count. The chain couples TRBV19 to TRBJ2-5, with a weak D call TRBD2 (6 bases). Germline assignment: CDR1 LNHDA and CDR2 SQIVND (reference sequence). The CDR3 is made up of 15 amino acids. Trimming removed 3 bases from V and 0 bases from J, with 11 bases in between. The CDR3 coding sequence is TGTGCCAGTAGTATCGGCGCGGGGTACCAAGAGACCCAGTACTTC. Residues: CASSIGAGYQETQYF.

V usage is TRBV29-1 and J usage is TRBJ2-1; 9 bases are shared with TRBD2. The CDR3 has 14 residues. Trimming removed 6 bases from V and 5 bases from J; junction bases left unmatched: 8. CDR1 and CDR2 from the germline V gene are SQVTM and ANQGSEA. CDR3 in amino acids: CSVDLAGTNNEQFF. The DNA of the CDR3 is TGCAGCGTCGATCTAGCGGGGACTAACAATGAGCAGTTCTTC.

This clone has just a few counts. V and J are TRBV6-1 and TRBJ1-5, with TRBD1 matching over 9 bases. This CDR3 is built from 14 residues. J lost 4 bases, V lost 6 bases, and 4 bases had no gene match. Germline lookup yields CDR1 MNHNS and CDR2 SASEGT. This CDR3 is CASRSGQGNQPQHF. The CDR3 DNA reads as TGTGCCAGCAGGTCGGGACAGGGAAATCAGCCCCAGCATTTT.

This clone was counted a few times. The chain has TRBV2 and TRBJ2-1, with TRBD2 matching over 8 bases. The germline V gene encodes CDR1 SNHLY and CDR2 FYNNEI. V was pared by 4 bases and J by 6 bases, with 5 bases of the junction left unmatched. The CDR3 sequence is 14 residues long. Written as DNA, the CDR3 is TGTGCCAGCAGTGTCGGGGGGGGGTCCAATGAGCAGTTCTTC. Amino acids: CASSVGGGSNEQFF.

Only one count was recorded for this clone. The chain recombines TRBV5-1 with TRBJ2-3; the match to TRBD2 covers 7 bases. CDR1 SGHRS and CDR2 YFSETQ come from the germline V gene. The CDR3 has 16 amino acids. The J segment lost 2 bases and the V segment lost 5 bases, leaving 11 bases of the junction unmatched. CDR3 protein: CASRGDREANTDTQYF. Here the CDR3 DNA reads TGCGCCAGCAGAGGGGACCGGGAGGCTAACACAGATACGCAGTATTTT.

The chain carries TRBV10-3 and TRBJ1-1, with a possible D match to TRBD1 (6 bases). Germline values: CDR1 ENHRY, CDR2 SYGVKD. This CDR3 is 13 amino acids long. The germline V and J ends were trimmed by 6 bases and 8 bases, with 16 bases remaining between them. The CDR3 spells CAIRIQGGTEAFF. CDR3 sequence (DNA): TGTGCCATCAGAATACAGGGAGGGACGGAAGCTTTCTTT.

V is TRBV19 and J is TRBJ1-5; 7 nucleotides line up with TRBD1. V shed 5 bases and J 3 bases; nucleotides not matched to a gene: 7. This CDR3 contains 15 residues. Germline assignment: CDR1 LNHDA and CDR2 SQIVND (reference sequence). CDR3 DNA: TGTGCCAGTAGTTTACGGGACAGCTACAATCAGCCCCAGCATTTT. The encoded protein is CASSLRDSYNQPQHF.

V and J are TRBV5-4 and TRBJ2-7; the D is unclear. The V end was cut by 1 base, the J end by 4 bases, with 3 bases between. CDR3 length equals 11 residues. The germline gives CDR1 SGHNT, CDR2 YYREEE (reference sequence). For the CDR3, the DNA is TGTGCCAGCAGCTTGCAGTACGAGCAGTACTTC. The encoded protein is CASSLQYEQYF.

This chain connects TRBV23-1 to TRBJ1-1, with unresolved D. TRBV23-1 is reported as an ORF; its role is uncertain. The CDR3 runs 15 residues. V lost 5 bases and J 1 base, leaving 14 bases between the germline ends. The CDR3 sequence is CASSGFEGSNTEAFF. The CDR3 nucleotides read TGCGCCAGCAGTGGCTTCGAGGGATCGAACACTGAAGCTTTCTTT.